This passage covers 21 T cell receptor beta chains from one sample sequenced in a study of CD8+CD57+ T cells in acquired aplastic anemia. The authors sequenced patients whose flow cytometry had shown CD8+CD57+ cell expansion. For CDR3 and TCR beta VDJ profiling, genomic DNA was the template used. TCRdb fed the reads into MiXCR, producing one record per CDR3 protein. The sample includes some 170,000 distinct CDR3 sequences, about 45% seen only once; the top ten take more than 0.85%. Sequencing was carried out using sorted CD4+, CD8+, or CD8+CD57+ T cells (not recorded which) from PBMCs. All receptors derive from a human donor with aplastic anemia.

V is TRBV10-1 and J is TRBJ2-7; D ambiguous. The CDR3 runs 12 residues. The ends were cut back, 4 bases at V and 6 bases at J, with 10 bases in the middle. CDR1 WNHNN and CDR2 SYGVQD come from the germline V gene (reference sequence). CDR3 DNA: TGCGCCAGCAGTGGGATCAAGGGCGAGCAGTACTTC. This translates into CASSGIKGEQYF.

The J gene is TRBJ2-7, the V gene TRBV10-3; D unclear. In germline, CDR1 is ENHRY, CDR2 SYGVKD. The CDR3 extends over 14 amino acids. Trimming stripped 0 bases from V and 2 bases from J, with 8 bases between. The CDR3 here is CAISESAGPYEQYF. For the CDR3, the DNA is TGTGCCATCAGTGAGTCGGCCGGGCCCTACGAGCAGTACTTC.

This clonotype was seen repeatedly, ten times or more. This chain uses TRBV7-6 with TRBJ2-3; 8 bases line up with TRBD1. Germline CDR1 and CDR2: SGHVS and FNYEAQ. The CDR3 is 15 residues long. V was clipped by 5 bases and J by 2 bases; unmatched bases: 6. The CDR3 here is CASSTGQGFTDTQYF. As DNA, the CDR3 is TGTGCCAGCAGCACCGGACAGGGATTCACAGATACGCAGTATTTT.

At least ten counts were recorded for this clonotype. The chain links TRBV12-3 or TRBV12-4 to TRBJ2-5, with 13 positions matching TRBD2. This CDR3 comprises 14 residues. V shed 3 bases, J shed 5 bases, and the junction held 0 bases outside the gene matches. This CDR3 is CASSLTSGGETQYF. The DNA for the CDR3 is TGTGCCAGCAGTTTGACTAGCGGGGGGGAGACCCAGTACTTC.

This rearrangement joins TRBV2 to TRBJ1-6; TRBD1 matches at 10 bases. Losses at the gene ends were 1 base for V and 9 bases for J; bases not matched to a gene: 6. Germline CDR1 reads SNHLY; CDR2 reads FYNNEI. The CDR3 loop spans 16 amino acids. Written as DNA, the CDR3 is TGTGCCAGCAGTGAAGGACAGGGGGCATTTGCTTCACCCCTCCACTTT. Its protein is CASSEGQGAFASPLHF. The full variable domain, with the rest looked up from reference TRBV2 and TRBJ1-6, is EPEVTQTPSHQVTQMGQEVILRCVPISNHLYFYWYRQILGQKVEFLVSFYNNEISEKSEIFDDQFSVERPDGSNFTLKIRSTKLEDSAMYFCASSEGQGAFASPLHFGNGTRLTVT.

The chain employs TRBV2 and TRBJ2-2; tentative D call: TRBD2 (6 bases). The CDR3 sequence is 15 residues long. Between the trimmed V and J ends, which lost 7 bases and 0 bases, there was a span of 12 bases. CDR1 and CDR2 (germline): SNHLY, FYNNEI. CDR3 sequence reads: CASNSGFANTGELFF. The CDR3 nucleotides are TGTGCCAGCAATAGCGGCTTCGCGAACACCGGGGAGCTGTTTTTT.

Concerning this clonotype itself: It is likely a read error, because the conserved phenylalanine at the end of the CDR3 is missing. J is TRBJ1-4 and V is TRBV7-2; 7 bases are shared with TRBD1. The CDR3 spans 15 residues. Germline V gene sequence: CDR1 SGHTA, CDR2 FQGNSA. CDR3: CASSSTDRFNEKLFL. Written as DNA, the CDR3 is TGTGCCAGCAGCTCAACGGACAGGTTTAATGAGAAACTGTTTCTT.

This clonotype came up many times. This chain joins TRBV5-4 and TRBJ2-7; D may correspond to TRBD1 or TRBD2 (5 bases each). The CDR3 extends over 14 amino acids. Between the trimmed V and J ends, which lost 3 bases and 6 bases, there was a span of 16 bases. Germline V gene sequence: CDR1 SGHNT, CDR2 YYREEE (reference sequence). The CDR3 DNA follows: TGTGCCAGCAGCTCTTATAGGGGAGCACGCGAGCAGTACTTC. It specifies CASSSYRGAREQYF.

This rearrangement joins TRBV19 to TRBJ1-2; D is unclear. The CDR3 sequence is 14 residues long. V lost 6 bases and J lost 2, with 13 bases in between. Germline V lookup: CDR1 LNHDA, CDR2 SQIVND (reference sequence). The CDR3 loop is CASSPLMTNYGYTF. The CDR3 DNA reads TGTGCCAGTAGCCCCCTCATGACAAACTATGGCTACACCTTC.

In DNA form, the CDR3 reads TGCAGTGTTAGGGGGTCCGAGACCCAGTACTTC. This encodes CSVRGSETQYF. The chain recombines TRBV20-1 with TRBJ2-5, with a possible D match to TRBD1 (6 bases). Trimming removed 7 bases at V and 5 bases at J, with 11 bases between. Germline V gives CDR1 DFQATT, CDR2 SNEGSKA (reference sequence). The CDR3 loop spans 11 amino acids.

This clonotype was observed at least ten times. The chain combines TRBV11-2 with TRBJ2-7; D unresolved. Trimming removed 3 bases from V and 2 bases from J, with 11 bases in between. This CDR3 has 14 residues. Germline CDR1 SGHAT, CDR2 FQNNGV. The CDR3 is CASSFMGATYEQYF. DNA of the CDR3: TGTGCCAGCAGCTTCATGGGTGCAACCTACGAGCAGTACTTC.

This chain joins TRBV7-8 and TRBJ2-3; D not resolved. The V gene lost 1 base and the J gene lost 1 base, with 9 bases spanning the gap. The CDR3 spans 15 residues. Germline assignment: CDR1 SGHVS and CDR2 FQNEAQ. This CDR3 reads CASSLVDGRTDTQYF. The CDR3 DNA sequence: TGTGCCAGCAGCTTAGTCGACGGGCGCACAGATACGCAGTATTTT.

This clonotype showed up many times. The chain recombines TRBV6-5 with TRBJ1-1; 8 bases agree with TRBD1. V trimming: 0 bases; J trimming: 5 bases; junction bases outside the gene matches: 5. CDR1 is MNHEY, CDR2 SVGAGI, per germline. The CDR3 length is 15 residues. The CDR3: CASSYSAGQDTEAFF. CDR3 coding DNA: TGTGCCAGCAGTTACTCCGCGGGACAGGATACTGAAGCTTTCTTT.

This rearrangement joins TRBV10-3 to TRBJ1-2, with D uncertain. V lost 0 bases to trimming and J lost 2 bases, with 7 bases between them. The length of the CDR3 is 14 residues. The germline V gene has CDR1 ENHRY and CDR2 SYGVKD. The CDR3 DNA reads TGTGCCATCAGTGAGTCGACGGAGAACTATGGCTACACCTTC. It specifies CAISESTENYGYTF.

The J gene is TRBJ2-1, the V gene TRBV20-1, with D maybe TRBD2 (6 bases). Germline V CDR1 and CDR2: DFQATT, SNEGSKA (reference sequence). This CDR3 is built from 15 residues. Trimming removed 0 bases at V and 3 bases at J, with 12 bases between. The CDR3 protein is CSARDRDWRYNEQFF. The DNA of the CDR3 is TGCAGTGCTAGAGATCGGGACTGGCGCTACAATGAGCAGTTCTTC.

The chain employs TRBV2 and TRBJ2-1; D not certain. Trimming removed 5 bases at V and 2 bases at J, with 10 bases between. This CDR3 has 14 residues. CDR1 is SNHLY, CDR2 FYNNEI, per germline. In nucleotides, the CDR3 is TGTGCCAGCAGTAACAGACTGCCCTACAATGAGCAGTTCTTC. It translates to CASSNRLPYNEQFF.

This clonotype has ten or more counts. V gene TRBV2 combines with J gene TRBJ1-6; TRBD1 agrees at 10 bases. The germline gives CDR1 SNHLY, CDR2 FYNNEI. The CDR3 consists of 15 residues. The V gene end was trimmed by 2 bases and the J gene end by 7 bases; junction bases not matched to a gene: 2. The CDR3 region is CASSELGQGNSPLHF. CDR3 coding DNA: TGTGCCAGCAGTGAACTGGGACAGGGGAATTCACCCCTCCACTTT.

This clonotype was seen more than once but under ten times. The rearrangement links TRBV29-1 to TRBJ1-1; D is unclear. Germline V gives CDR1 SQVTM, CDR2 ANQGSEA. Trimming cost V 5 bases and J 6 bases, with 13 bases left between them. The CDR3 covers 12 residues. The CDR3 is CSVYNPGAEAFF. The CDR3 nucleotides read TGCAGCGTTTATAACCCTGGGGCTGAAGCTTTCTTT.

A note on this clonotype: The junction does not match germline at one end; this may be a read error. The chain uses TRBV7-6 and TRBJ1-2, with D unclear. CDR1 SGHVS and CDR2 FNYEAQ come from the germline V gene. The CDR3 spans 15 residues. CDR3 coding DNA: TGTGCCAGCAGCTTAAGAGGTCCGGGGAACTATAGCTACACCTTC. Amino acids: CASSLRGPGNYSYTF.

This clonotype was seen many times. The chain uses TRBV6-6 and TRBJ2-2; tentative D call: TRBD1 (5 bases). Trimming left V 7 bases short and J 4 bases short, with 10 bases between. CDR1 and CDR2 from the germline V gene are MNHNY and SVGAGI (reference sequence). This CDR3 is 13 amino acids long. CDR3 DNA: TGTGCCAGCATGGGGCGCGGCACCGGGGAGCTGTTTTTT. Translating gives CASMGRGTGELFF.

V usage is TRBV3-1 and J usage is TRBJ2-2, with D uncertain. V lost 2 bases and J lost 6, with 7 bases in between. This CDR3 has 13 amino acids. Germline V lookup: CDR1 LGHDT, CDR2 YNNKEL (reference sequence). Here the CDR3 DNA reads TGTGCCAGCAGCCAATTAAAGGCCGGGGAGCTGTTTTTT. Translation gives CASSQLKAGELFF. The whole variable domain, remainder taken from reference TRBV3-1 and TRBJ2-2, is DTAVSQTPKYLVTQMGNDKSIKCEQNLGHDTMYWYKQDSKKFLKIMFSYNNKELIINETVPNRFSPKSPDKAHLNLHINSLELGDSAVYFCASSQLKAGELFFGEGSRLTVL.